These 11 T cell receptor beta chains originate from one sample sequenced in a study of blood T cell repertoires in COVID-19. Measured with immunoSEQ multiplex PCR; TCRdb has only the in-frame clones, and not every one. The sample lists 150,000 or so clones, 78% occurring once. What was sequenced was peripheral blood. The source is a man older than 75 with acute or convalescent COVID-19.

CDR3 sequence: CASSTTGNTEAFF. CDR3 nucleotide sequence: TGTGCCAGCAGCACCACAGGGAACACTGAAGCTTTCTTT. The chain is built from TRBV7-3 and TRBJ1-1; a weak D match, TRBD1 (5 bases). Trimming pared 5 bases from V and 1 base from J, leaving 8 bases between. The germline V gene encodes CDR1 SGHTA and CDR2 FQGTGA. The CDR3 is 13 amino acids.

This clone has a count of ten or more. The V call is TRBV2, the J call TRBJ1-1; D not certain. There are 12 residues in the CDR3. Trimming cost V 3 bases and J 10 bases, with 12 bases left between them. The germline V gene has CDR1 SNHLY and CDR2 FYNNEI. For the CDR3, the DNA is TGTGCCAGCAGTGACGACCAGGTGGGAGCTTTCTTT. Translated, it gives CASSDDQVGAFF. Combining the CDR3 with reference TRBV2 and TRBJ1-1 gives the whole variable domain EPEVTQTPSHQVTQMGQEVILRCVPISNHLYFYWYRQILGQKVEFLVSFYNNEISEKSEIFDDQFSVERPDGSNFTLKIRSTKLEDSAMYFCASSDDQVGAFFGQGTRLTVV.

The J gene is TRBJ1-2, the V gene TRBV23-1; 7 bases fit TRBD1. TRBV23-1 is filed as an ORF, its function uncertain. The CDR3 sequence is 15 residues long. Trimming cost V 6 bases and J 3 bases; bases outside gene matches: 10. CDR3 nucleotide sequence: TGCGCCAGCAGCCGTACTCGGACAGGAGACTATGGCTACACCTTC. Translated, it gives CASSRTRTGDYGYTF.

The rearrangement uses TRBV5-6 and TRBJ1-2; TRBD1 might be the D (6 bases). The CDR3 sequence is 12 residues long. The germline V gene encodes CDR1 SGHDT and CDR2 YYEEEE. Deletions cut 5 bases from V and 5 bases from J, with 10 bases between. As DNA, the CDR3 is TGTGCCAGCAGAACAGGGTATTATGGCTACACCTTC. Amino acids: CASRTGYYGYTF.

This sequence joins TRBV27 and TRBJ2-1, with D unclear. The CDR3 is made up of 16 amino acids. The V gene lost 1 base and the J gene lost 0 bases, with 10 bases spanning the gap. Germline loops: CDR1 MNHEY, CDR2 SMNVEV (reference sequence). The DNA of the CDR3 is TGTGCCAGCAGTTTATTTGCGGATAGCTCCTACAATGAGCAGTTCTTC. Its protein product is CASSLFADSSYNEQFF.

A note on this clone: The identical CDR3 is also encoded by other nucleotide sequences in the sample. The V call is TRBV7-6, the J call TRBJ1-5; unclear D gene. CDR3 length equals 15 residues. V lost 1 base and J lost 2, with 9 bases in between. Germline V CDR1 and CDR2: SGHVS, FNYEAQ. CDR3 amino acids: CASSLGQSGNQPQHF. CDR3 DNA sequence: TGTGCCAGCAGCTTAGGCCAGTCCGGCAATCAGCCCCAGCATTTT.

This rearrangement joins TRBV5-4 to TRBJ1-5, with a tentative D call TRBD1 (5 bases). Trimming removed 0 bases from V and 6 bases from J, with 13 bases in between. The CDR3 is 15 residues long. Germline values: CDR1 SGHNT, CDR2 YYREEE (reference sequence). The CDR3 spells CASSLGGTGGQPQHF. The CDR3 region has the DNA TGTGCCAGCAGCTTGGGGGGGACGGGGGGTCAGCCCCAGCATTTT.

This chain links TRBV24-1 with TRBJ2-2, with 7 bases aligning to TRBD1. This CDR3 contains 14 residues. The V and J ends lost 6 bases and 5 bases, in that order; junction bases with no gene match: 5. Germline lookup yields CDR1 KGHDR and CDR2 SFDVKD. CDR3 sequence reads: CATSTGARTGELFF. CDR3 bases: TGTGCCACCAGTACAGGGGCGAGGACCGGGGAGCTGTTTTTT.

This clone has only one observation. The chain is built from TRBV6-5 and TRBJ2-7, with 10 bases aligning to TRBD2. V shed 2 bases and J 7 bases; nucleotides not matched to a gene: 8. Germline V gives CDR1 MNHEY, CDR2 SVGAGI. The CDR3 sequence is 15 residues long. The CDR3 coding sequence is TGTGCCAGCAGTTACCAGCGGGGGGGGTTTTCGGAGCAGTACTTC. Translated, it gives CASSYQRGGFSEQYF.

The gene calls are TRBV2 and TRBJ1-1; D is uncertain. CDR3 size: 12 residues. Germline CDR1 and CDR2: SNHLY and FYNNEI. V was cut by 7 bases and J by 0 bases, with 6 bases left in between. CDR3 nucleotide sequence: TGTGCCAGCATTAACTTGAACACTGAAGCTTTCTTT. Translation: CASINLNTEAFF.

The chain joins TRBV7-2 to TRBJ1-2, with D tentatively TRBD1 (5 bases). The V end lost 1 base, the J end lost 0 bases, and 9 bases lay between the germline ends. Germline-derived CDR1 and CDR2 are SGHTA and FQGNSA. The CDR3 is 15 residues long. The CDR3 DNA reads TGTGCCAGCAGCTTAGACAGGACCGCTAACTATGGCTACACCTTC. Protein product: CASSLDRTANYGYTF.